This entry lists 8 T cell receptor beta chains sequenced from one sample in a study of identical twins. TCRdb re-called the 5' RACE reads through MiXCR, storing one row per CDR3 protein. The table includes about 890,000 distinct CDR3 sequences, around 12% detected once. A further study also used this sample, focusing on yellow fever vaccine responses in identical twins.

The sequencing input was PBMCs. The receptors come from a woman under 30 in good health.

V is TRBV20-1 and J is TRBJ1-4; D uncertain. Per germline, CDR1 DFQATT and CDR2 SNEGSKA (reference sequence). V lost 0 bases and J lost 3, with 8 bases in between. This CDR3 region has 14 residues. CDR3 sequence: CSAREAVSNEKLFF. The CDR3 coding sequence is TGCAGTGCTAGAGAGGCGGTCTCTAATGAAAAACTGTTTTTT.

CDR3 protein: CASSPLWGHESAGANVLTF. Here the CDR3 DNA reads TGTGCCAGCAGTCCTCTCTGGGGACATGAGTCGGCTGGGGCCAACGTCCTGACTTTC. The V call is TRBV27, the J call TRBJ2-6; D is perhaps TRBD1 (6 bases). The CDR3 has 19 residues. V was shortened by 5 bases and J by 2 bases, with 22 bases between the two germline ends. Germline values: CDR1 MNHEY, CDR2 SMNVEV (reference sequence).

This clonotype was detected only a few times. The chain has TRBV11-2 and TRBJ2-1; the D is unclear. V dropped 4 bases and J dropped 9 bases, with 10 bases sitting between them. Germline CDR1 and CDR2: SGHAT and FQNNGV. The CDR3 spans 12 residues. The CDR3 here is CASSSQVLEQFF. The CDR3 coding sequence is TGTGCCAGCAGCTCCCAGGTTCTTGAGCAGTTCTTC. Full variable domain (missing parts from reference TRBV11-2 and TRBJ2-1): EAGVAQSPRYKIIEKRQSVAFWCNPISGHATLYWYQQILGQGPKLLIQFQNNGVVDDSQLPKDRFSAERLKGVDSTLKIQPAKLEDSAVYLCASSSQVLEQFFGPGTRLTVL.

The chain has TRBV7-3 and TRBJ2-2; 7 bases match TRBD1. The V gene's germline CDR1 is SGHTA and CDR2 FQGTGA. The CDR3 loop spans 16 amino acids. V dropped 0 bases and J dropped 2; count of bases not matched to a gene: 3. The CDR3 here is CASSLTRDRNTGELFF. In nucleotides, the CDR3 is TGTGCCAGCAGCTTAACGAGGGACAGAAACACCGGGGAGCTGTTTTTT.

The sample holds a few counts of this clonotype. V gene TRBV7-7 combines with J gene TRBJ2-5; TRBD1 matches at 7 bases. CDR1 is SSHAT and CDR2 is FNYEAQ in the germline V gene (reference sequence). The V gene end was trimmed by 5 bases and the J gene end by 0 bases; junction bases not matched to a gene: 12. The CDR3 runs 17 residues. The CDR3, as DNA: TGTGCCAGCAGCCCACTCCCGGGACAGATTAACCAAGAGACCCAGTACTTC. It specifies CASSPLPGQINQETQYF.

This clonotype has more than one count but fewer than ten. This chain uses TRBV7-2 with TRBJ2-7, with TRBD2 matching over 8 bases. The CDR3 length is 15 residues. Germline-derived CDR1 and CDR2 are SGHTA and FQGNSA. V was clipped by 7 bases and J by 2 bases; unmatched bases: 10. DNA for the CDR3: TGTGCCAGCATCCGAGGGGACGGGGGGGCCTACGAGCAGTACTTC. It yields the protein CASIRGDGGAYEQYF. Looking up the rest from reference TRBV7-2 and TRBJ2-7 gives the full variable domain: GAGVSQSPSNKVTEKGKDVELRCDPISGHTALYWYRQSLGQGLEFLIYFQGNSAPDKSGLPSDRFSAERTGGSVSTLTIQRTQQEDSAVYLCASIRGDGGAYEQYFGPGTRLTVT.

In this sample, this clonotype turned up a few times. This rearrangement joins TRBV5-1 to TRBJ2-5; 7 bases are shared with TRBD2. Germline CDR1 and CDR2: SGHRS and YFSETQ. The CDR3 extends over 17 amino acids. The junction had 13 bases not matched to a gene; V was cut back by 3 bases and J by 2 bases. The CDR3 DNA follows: TGCGCCAGCAGCTCTATGGGTTGGAGAGCGGGGCAAGAGACCCAGTACTTC. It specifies CASSSMGWRAGQETQYF. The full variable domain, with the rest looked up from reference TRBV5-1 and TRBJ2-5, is KAGVTQTPRYLIKTRGQQVTLSCSPISGHRSVSWYQQTPGQGLQFLFEYFSETQRNKGNFPGRFSGRQFSNSRSEMNVSTLELGDSALYLCASSSMGWRAGQETQYFGPGTRLLVL.

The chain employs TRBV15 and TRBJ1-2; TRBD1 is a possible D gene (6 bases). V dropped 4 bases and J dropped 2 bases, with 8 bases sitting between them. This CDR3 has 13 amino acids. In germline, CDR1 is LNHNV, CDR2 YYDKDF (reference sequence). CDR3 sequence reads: CATSTGQNYGYTF. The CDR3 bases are TGTGCCACCAGCACTGGACAGAACTATGGCTACACCTTC.